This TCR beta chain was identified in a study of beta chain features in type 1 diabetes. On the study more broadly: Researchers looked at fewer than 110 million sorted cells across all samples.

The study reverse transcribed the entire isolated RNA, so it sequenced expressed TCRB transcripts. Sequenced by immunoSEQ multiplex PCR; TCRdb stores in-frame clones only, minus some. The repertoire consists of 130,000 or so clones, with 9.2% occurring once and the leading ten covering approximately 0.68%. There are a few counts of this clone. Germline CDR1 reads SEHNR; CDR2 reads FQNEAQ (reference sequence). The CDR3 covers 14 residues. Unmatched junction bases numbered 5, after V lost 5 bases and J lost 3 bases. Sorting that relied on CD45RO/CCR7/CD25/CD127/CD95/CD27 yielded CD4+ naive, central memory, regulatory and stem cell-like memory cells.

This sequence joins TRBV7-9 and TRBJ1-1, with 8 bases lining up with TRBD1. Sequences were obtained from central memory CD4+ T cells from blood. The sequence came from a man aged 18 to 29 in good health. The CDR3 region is CASSEHRGDTEAFF. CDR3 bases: TGTGCCAGCAGCGAACACAGGGGGGACACTGAAGCTTTCTTT. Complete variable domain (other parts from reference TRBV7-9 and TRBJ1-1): DTGVSQNPRHKITKRGQNVTFRCDPISEHNRLYWYRQTLGQGPEFLTYFQNEAQLEKSRLLSDRFSAERPKGSFSTLEIQRTEQGDSAMYLCASSEHRGDTEAFFGQGTRLTVV.